The rows below give T cell receptor beta chains drawn from one sample of a study of cytomegalovirus exposure and HLA in healthy donors. TCRdb's table, derived via immunoSEQ multiplex PCR, lists solely in-frame clones and lacks some. The sample carries roughly 140,000 clones, about three fifths recorded once. Material for sequencing was PBMCs. These receptors all stem from a woman in her 30s in good health and CMV-seropositive. CDR3s include the opening cysteine and the closing phenylalanine or tryptophan.

v_call	cdr3_aa
TRBV6-1	CASSELREAAYEQYF
TRBV7-9	CASSLRDLRGGLTGELFF
TRBV7-2	CASSFLLNPGETQYF
TRBV5-1	CASSLGGGQLYEQYF
TRBV7-3	CASSLHGGQPQHF
TRBV5-5	CASSFERGEAFF
TRBV19	CASSPGTATYGYTF
TRBV4-1	CASSSMQLTSNYGYTF
TRBV5-1	CASSPLGGRGQPQHF
TRBV9	CASSVRGGSSYEQYF
TRBV6-5	CASSYSDRGNSGYTF
TRBV6-1	CASRLSTREFF
TRBV7-9	CASSLAGVHYEQYF
TRBV4-1	CASSHGQYGSPLHF
TRBV5-1	CASSELAGGTGTGELFF
TRBV28	CASSLSGNTEAFF
TRBV5-1	CASSPQGWDTEAFF
TRBV30	CAWSPVISYEQYF
TRBV29-1	CSVHYRDRPGEQYF
TRBV6-6	CASSPVSSGNYEQYF
TRBV15	CATSIYPRETQYF
TRBV7-6	CASSLALSSGGKVETQYF
TRBV10-3	CAISETQDGNQPQHF
TRBV19	CASSIGRTVSSDEQYF
TRBV5-4	CASSAPERDEEQYF
TRBV4-1	CASSQDRQIHF
TRBV19	CASSPMDRLYEQYF
TRBV30	CACPDRAEEKLFF
TRBV18	CASSPLAGGPYEQYF
TRBV29-1	CSVEDGTAISTDTQYF
TRBV5-1	CASSHEEAKYQETQYF